This T cell receptor beta chain is from a study of a mutant IDH1 vaccine in newly diagnosed glioma. Overall study context: It was radiotherapy, temozolomide, or both that patients received previously, with most receiving both. Points from the study as a whole: There seemed to be no relation between pseudoprogression and changes in top peripheral T cell clonotypes.

Time point denoted: week 35, safety follow-up. In every dose of vaccine, 300 ug of mutant IDH1 20-mer peptide was given alongside topical imiquimod. In weeks 1, 3, 5, 7, 11, 15, 19 and 23, patients were vaccinated. Assay used: immunoSEQ multiplex PCR; TCRdb lists only in-frame clones, some missing. Here the sample spans about 68,000 clones, approximately 81% being singletons. Notes on this clone: Its antigen is as yet unknown.

Trimming removed 2 bases from V and 2 bases from J; junction bases left unmatched: 10. Per germline, CDR1 LNHNV and CDR2 YYDKDF (reference sequence). The CDR3 has 18 residues. Source: PBMCs, taken from a glioma patient whose treatment included an IDH1 peptide vaccine. This chain uses TRBV15 with TRBJ1-3; TRBD1 aligns across 9 bases. The source of this sequence is a man in his late teens or twenties with glioma. The CDR3 nucleotides are TGTGCCACCAGCAGATTCCCCCCCGGGACAGGGCCTGGAAACACCATATATTTT. This encodes CATSRFPPGTGPGNTIYF.